This T cell receptor (beta chain) was obtained from a study of T cells in Graves' hyperthyroidism and ophthalmopathy. Amplification of TCR beta CDR3 regions used RNA as the template. When the TCR CDR3 underwent first-round RT-PCR, the HTBI primer set was used. TCRdb recomputed calls from the multiplex PCR reads with MiXCR, one row per CDR3 protein. The data contain 610,000 or so distinct CDR3 sequences, roughly 50% of them seen just once; the ten biggest clones take up about 7.8%. Diagnoses rested on clinical symptoms, serum thyroxine and TRAb, thyroid ultrasound and orbital computed tomography. This receptor was obtained from a woman aged 18-35 years with Graves' hyperthyroidism. Sequencing input: peripheral blood or thyroid tissue (not recorded which).

Here the CDR3 reads CASSGVAVQETQYF. In DNA, the CDR3 is TGCGCCAGCAGCGGCGTGGCGGTCCAAGAGACCCAGTACTTC. The chain employs TRBV5-1 and TRBJ2-5; D not certain. Germline V CDR1 and CDR2: SGHRS, YFSETQ. The V end lost 4 bases, the J end lost 1 base, and 11 bases lay between the germline ends. This CDR3 spans 14 amino acids.